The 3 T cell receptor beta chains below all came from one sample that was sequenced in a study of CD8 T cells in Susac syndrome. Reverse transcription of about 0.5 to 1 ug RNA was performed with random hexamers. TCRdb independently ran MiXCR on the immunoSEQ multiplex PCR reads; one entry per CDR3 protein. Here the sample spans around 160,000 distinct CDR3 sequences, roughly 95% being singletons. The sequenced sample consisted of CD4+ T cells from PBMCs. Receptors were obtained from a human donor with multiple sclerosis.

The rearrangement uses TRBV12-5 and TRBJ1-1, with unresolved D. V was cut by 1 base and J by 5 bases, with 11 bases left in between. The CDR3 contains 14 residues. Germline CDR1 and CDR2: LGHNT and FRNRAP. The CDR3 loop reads CASGLDGYGTEAFF. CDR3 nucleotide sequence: TGTGCTAGTGGTTTGGACGGATATGGGACTGAAGCTTTCTTT.

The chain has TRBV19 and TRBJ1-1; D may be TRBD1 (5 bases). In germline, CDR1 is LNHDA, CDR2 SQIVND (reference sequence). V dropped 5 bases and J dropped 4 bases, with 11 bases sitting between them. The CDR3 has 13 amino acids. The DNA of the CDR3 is TGTGCCAGTAGTCAGAACGGGGGCACTGAAGCTTTCTTT. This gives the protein CASSQNGGTEAFF.

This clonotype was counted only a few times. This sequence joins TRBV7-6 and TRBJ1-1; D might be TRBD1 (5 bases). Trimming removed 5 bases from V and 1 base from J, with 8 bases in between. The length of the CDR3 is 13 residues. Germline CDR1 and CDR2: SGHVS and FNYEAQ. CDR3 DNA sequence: TGTGCCAGCAGCAAAGGGGAGAACACTGAAGCTTTCTTT. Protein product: CASSKGENTEAFF.